A selection of T cell receptor beta chains follows, all from one sample in a study of cytomegalovirus exposure and HLA in healthy donors. Produced via immunoSEQ multiplex PCR; TCRdb's table is partial and in-frame only. The data show under 200,000 clones, more than 70% seen once. Sequencing input: PBMCs. These receptors came from a boy younger than 18 in good health and CMV-seronegative. Both conserved end residues are part of each CDR3. A D gene is named only where the DNA matches it firmly. Only part of the rows carry a size: once, few, many, or a class if the clone is expanded.

size: -
V: TRBV6-5
J: TRBJ2-7
D: TRBD2
CDR3: CASSYSKRLAPYEQYF
DNA: TGTGCCAGCAGTTACTCGAAAAGACTAGCACCCTACGAGCAGTACTTC

size: -
V: TRBV4-1
J: TRBJ2-5
D: -
CDR3: CASSPTKTETQYF
DNA: TGCGCCAGCAGCCCTACTAAAACGGAGACCCAGTACTTC

size: -
V: TRBV7-2
J: TRBJ2-1
D: -
CDR3: CASSPHGTPGYYNEQFF
DNA: TGTGCCAGCAGCCCCCACGGTACCCCGGGGTACTACAATGAGCAGTTCTTC

size: -
V: TRBV13
J: TRBJ2-7
D: -
CDR3: CASSLRSGGSAYEQYF
DNA: TGTGCCAGCAGCTTAAGGTCGGGTGGTTCAGCCTACGAGCAGTACTTC

size: -
V: TRBV2
J: TRBJ1-1
D: -
CDR3: CASSARPDLAEAFF
DNA: TGTGCCAGCAGTGCCAGGCCCGACCTCGCTGAAGCTTTCTTT

size: few
V: TRBV5-4
J: TRBJ1-2
D: -
CDR3: CASSLRQARDYGYTF
DNA: TGTGCCAGCAGCTTAAGACAGGCCCGAGACTATGGCTACACCTTC

size: -
V: TRBV27
J: TRBJ1-5
D: -
CDR3: CASSLLNSNQPQHF
DNA: TGTGCCAGCAGTTTATTAAATAGCAATCAGCCCCAGCATTTT

size: -
V: TRBV2
J: TRBJ1-1
D: -
CDR3: CASSAGTTLMNTEAFF
DNA: TGTGCCAGCAGTGCGGGAACCACCCTTATGAACACTGAAGCTTTCTTT

size: once
V: TRBV19
J: TRBJ1-4
D: -
CDR3: CASSTSDMGLEKLFF
DNA: TGTGCCAGTAGTACCTCGGACATGGGCTTGGAAAAACTGTTTTTT

size: few
V: TRBV6-6
J: TRBJ2-7
D: TRBD2
CDR3: CASSFSGGAYYEQYF
DNA: TGTGCCAGCAGTTTTAGCGGGGGGGCCTACTACGAGCAGTACTTC

size: -
V: TRBV5-4
J: TRBJ2-3
D: -
CDR3: CASSLGAPRDTQYF
DNA: TGTGCCAGCAGCTTGGGGGCACCACGAGATACGCAGTATTTT

size: -
V: TRBV6-1
J: TRBJ2-7
D: TRBD1
CDR3: CASSPGQGAGEQYF
DNA: TGTGCCAGCAGTCCGGGACAGGGGGCAGGCGAGCAGTACTTC

size: once
V: TRBV15
J: TRBJ2-7
D: -
CDR3: CATHSTDSYEQYF
DNA: TGTGCCACCCACTCTACTGATTCCTACGAGCAGTACTTC

size: few
V: TRBV4-3
J: TRBJ2-3
D: -
CDR3: CASSQWSPGTDTQYF
DNA: TGCGCCAGCAGCCAATGGTCCCCCGGGACAGATACGCAGTATTTT

size: -
V: TRBV30
J: TRBJ2-2
D: -
CDR3: CAWSVLRGAGELFF
DNA: TGTGCCTGGAGTGTACTACGCGGGGCCGGGGAGCTGTTTTTT

size: few
V: TRBV5-4
J: TRBJ1-1
D: TRBD1
CDR3: CASSQGTAMNTEAFF
DNA: TGTGCCAGCAGCCAAGGGACAGCAATGAACACTGAAGCTTTCTTT

size: once
V: TRBV5-5
J: TRBJ1-5
D: -
CDR3: CASSFGGSGNQPQHF
DNA: TGTGCCAGCAGCTTTGGGGGGTCTGGCAATCAGCCCCAGCATTTT

size: -
V: TRBV11-2
J: TRBJ1-6
D: TRBD1
CDR3: CASSLGGQAYNSPLHF
DNA: TGTGCCAGCAGCTTAGGTGGACAGGCCTATAATTCACCCCTCCACTTT

size: -
V: TRBV7-2
J: TRBJ2-7
D: -
CDR3: CASSSRSGAYEQYF
DNA: TGTGCCAGCAGCTCCCGATCAGGGGCATACGAGCAGTACTTC

size: -
V: TRBV7-3
J: TRBJ2-4
D: -
CDR3: CASSSSGTVKNIQYF
DNA: TGTGCCAGCAGCTCTTCCGGGACTGTTAAAAACATTCAGTACTTC

size: -
V: TRBV7-9
J: TRBJ2-7
D: -
CDR3: CASSPIVGAYYEQYF
DNA: TGTGCCAGCAGCCCCATAGTGGGGGCCTACTACGAGCAGTACTTC

size: -
V: TRBV25-1
J: TRBJ2-1
D: TRBD2
CDR3: CASRPSGSYNEQFF
DNA: TGTGCCAGCAGACCAAGCGGGAGTTACAATGAGCAGTTCTTC

size: -
V: TRBV5-1
J: TRBJ1-1
D: -
CDR3: CASSLAAKASWGTEAFF
DNA: TGCGCCAGCAGCTTGGCTGCCAAGGCTAGCTGGGGAACTGAAGCTTTCTTT

size: -
V: TRBV28
J: TRBJ1-5
D: -
CDR3: CASSLVHNQPQHF
DNA: TGTGCCAGCAGTTTAGTTCACAATCAGCCCCAGCATTTT

size: few
V: TRBV28
J: TRBJ2-2
D: -
CDR3: CATLGLLNTGELFF
DNA: TGTGCCACCCTTGGGCTCTTGAACACCGGGGAGCTGTTTTTT

size: -
V: TRBV29-1
J: TRBJ2-7
D: TRBD1
CDR3: CSVEESPGDRPYEQYF
DNA: TGCAGCGTTGAAGAATCCCCAGGGGACAGACCCTACGAGCAGTACTTC

size: -
V: TRBV30
J: TRBJ2-2
D: TRBD2
CDR3: CAWSEVAGGLNTGELFF
DNA: TGTGCCTGGAGTGAGGTAGCGGGGGGCCTTAACACCGGGGAGCTGTTTTTT

size: -
V: TRBV5-1
J: TRBJ1-2
D: -
CDR3: CASSLPVGEGNYGYTF
DNA: TGCGCCAGCAGCCTCCCCGTCGGGGAGGGTAACTATGGCTACACCTTC

size: -
V: TRBV6-4
J: TRBJ2-1
D: TRBD2
CDR3: CASSDRAGGYNEQFF
DNA: TGTGCCAGCAGTGACCGAGCGGGGGGATACAATGAGCAGTTCTTC

size: -
V: TRBV7-2
J: TRBJ2-7
D: TRBD2
CDR3: CASSSASGGANSYEQYF
DNA: TGTGCCAGCAGCTCGGCTAGCGGGGGGGCTAACTCCTACGAGCAGTACTTC

size: once
V: TRBV10-3
J: TRBJ2-7
D: TRBD1
CDR3: CAISVDRSPYEQYF
DNA: TGTGCCATCAGTGTGGACAGGTCCCCCTACGAGCAGTACTTC

size: -
V: TRBV9
J: TRBJ2-3
D: TRBD2
CDR3: CASSVSDGLAGVSTDTQYF
DNA: TGTGCCAGCAGCGTATCTGACGGACTAGCGGGAGTTTCGACAGATACGCAGTATTTT

size: -
V: TRBV7-2
J: TRBJ2-1
D: -
CDR3: CASSFAASTSVWANEQFF
DNA: TGTGCCAGCAGCTTTGCTGCTTCTACGAGTGTTTGGGCCAATGAGCAGTTCTTC

size: once
V: TRBV6-5
J: TRBJ2-7
D: -
CDR3: CASSEVPGQPEQYF
DNA: TGTGCCAGCAGTGAAGTCCCGGGACAACCCGAGCAGTACTTC

size: once
V: TRBV4-1
J: TRBJ2-1
D: -
CDR3: CASSQETARTYNEQFF
DNA: TGCGCCAGCAGCCAAGAAACAGCACGTACCTACAATGAGCAGTTCTTC

size: -
V: TRBV30
J: TRBJ2-7
D: TRBD1
CDR3: CAWSVSFFGQGVYEQYF
DNA: TGTGCCTGGAGTGTAAGCTTTTTCGGACAGGGGGTTTACGAGCAGTACTTC

size: -
V: TRBV7-9
J: TRBJ2-7
D: TRBD1
CDR3: CASSLQGAGNYEQYF
DNA: TGTGCCAGCAGCTTACAGGGGGCGGGAAACTACGAGCAGTACTTC

size: once
V: TRBV5-6
J: TRBJ1-5
D: -
CDR3: CASSFRGLGAGQPQHF
DNA: TGTGCCAGCAGCTTCCGGGGTCTGGGCGCGGGGCAGCCCCAGCATTTT

size: -
V: TRBV2
J: TRBJ2-5
D: TRBD2
CDR3: CASSEARLAGGAGETQYF
DNA: TGTGCCAGCAGTGAAGCGCGGCTAGCGGGGGGGGCCGGGGAGACCCAGTACTTC

size: few
V: TRBV25-1
J: TRBJ1-3
D: -
CDR3: CASSEGGSGNTIYF
DNA: TGTGCCAGCAGTGAAGGGGGGTCTGGAAACACCATATATTTT

size: -
V: TRBV15
J: TRBJ1-5
D: -
CDR3: CATSTPGGVDQPQHF
DNA: TGTGCCACCAGCACCCCGGGGGGGGTTGATCAGCCCCAGCATTTT

size: -
V: TRBV27
J: TRBJ2-6
D: -
CDR3: CASGKLGQLPSGANVLTF
DNA: TGTGCCAGCGGGAAACTCGGACAGCTACCTTCAGGGGCCAACGTCCTGACTTTC

size: -
V: TRBV19
J: TRBJ2-7
D: -
CDR3: CASSISARRNEQYF
DNA: TGTGCCAGTAGTATCAGCGCCCGGCGAAACGAGCAGTACTTC

size: -
V: TRBV9
J: TRBJ1-4
D: -
CDR3: CASSSDSLNEKLFF
DNA: TGTGCCAGCAGCTCCGACAGCCTTAATGAAAAACTGTTTTTT

size: once
V: TRBV21-1
J: TRBJ1-2
D: -
CDR3: CASSKVGKGYTF
DNA: TGTGCCAGCAGCAAAGTGGGCAAAGGCTACACCTTC

size: -
V: TRBV18
J: TRBJ2-5
D: TRBD2
CDR3: CASSRLAGGNQETQYF
DNA: TGTGCCAGCTCAAGGCTAGCGGGGGGAAACCAAGAGACCCAGTACTTC

size: -
V: TRBV5-4
J: TRBJ2-3
D: -
CDR3: CASSLPGRDTQYF
DNA: TGTGCCAGCAGCTTACCAGGCAGAGATACGCAGTATTTT

size: -
V: TRBV19
J: TRBJ1-2
D: TRBD1
CDR3: CASSSGTGIYGYTF
DNA: TGTGCCAGTAGTTCTGGGACAGGGATTTATGGCTACACCTTC

size: -
V: TRBV6-4
J: TRBJ1-5
D: -
CDR3: CASSENGSNQPQHF
DNA: TGTGCCAGCAGTGAAAACGGGAGCAATCAGCCCCAGCATTTT

size: -
V: TRBV2
J: TRBJ2-7
D: TRBD2
CDR3: CASSAGGLAGAQEQYF
DNA: TGTGCCAGCAGCGCGGGGGGACTAGCGGGAGCTCAAGAGCAGTACTTC

size: -
V: TRBV28
J: TRBJ2-1
D: -
CDR3: CASSPQSDEQFF
DNA: TGTGCCAGCAGTCCCCAGTCCGATGAGCAGTTCTTC

size: -
V: TRBV6-5
J: TRBJ1-1
D: -
CDR3: CAATGHEAFF
DNA: TGTGCCGCCACTGGACATGAAGCTTTCTTT

size: once
V: TRBV2
J: TRBJ2-3
D: TRBD1
CDR3: CASSELFFGRRGHTDTQYF
DNA: TGTGCCAGCAGTGAACTTTTTTTTGGGAGAAGGGGGCACACAGATACGCAGTATTTT